Reported below is one T cell receptor beta chain. Its antigen is currently unknown. The germline gives CDR1 SEHNR, CDR2 FQNEAQ (reference sequence). This CDR3 comprises 16 residues. Trimming at V came to 3 bases and at J to 3 bases, leaving 8 bases not matched to a gene. In the PCR, 60 Vbeta and 13 Jbeta primers were used. The table came from immunoSEQ multiplex PCR; TCRdb's copy has only in-frame clones and leaves some out. Recorded for this sample: about 200,000 clones. These data originate in a study of cytomegalovirus exposure and HLA in healthy donors. Findings of the study overall: Solely CMV serostatus was available to characterize immune exposure.

The gene calls are TRBV7-9 and TRBJ1-1; TRBD1 matches at 9 bases. Sequencing used PBMCs. The TCR was taken from a girl aged 2 to 9 in good health and CMV-seropositive. The CDR3 loop reads CASSFDPTGGDTEAFF. The DNA for the CDR3 is TGTGCCAGCAGCTTCGACCCGACAGGGGGGGACACTGAAGCTTTCTTT.